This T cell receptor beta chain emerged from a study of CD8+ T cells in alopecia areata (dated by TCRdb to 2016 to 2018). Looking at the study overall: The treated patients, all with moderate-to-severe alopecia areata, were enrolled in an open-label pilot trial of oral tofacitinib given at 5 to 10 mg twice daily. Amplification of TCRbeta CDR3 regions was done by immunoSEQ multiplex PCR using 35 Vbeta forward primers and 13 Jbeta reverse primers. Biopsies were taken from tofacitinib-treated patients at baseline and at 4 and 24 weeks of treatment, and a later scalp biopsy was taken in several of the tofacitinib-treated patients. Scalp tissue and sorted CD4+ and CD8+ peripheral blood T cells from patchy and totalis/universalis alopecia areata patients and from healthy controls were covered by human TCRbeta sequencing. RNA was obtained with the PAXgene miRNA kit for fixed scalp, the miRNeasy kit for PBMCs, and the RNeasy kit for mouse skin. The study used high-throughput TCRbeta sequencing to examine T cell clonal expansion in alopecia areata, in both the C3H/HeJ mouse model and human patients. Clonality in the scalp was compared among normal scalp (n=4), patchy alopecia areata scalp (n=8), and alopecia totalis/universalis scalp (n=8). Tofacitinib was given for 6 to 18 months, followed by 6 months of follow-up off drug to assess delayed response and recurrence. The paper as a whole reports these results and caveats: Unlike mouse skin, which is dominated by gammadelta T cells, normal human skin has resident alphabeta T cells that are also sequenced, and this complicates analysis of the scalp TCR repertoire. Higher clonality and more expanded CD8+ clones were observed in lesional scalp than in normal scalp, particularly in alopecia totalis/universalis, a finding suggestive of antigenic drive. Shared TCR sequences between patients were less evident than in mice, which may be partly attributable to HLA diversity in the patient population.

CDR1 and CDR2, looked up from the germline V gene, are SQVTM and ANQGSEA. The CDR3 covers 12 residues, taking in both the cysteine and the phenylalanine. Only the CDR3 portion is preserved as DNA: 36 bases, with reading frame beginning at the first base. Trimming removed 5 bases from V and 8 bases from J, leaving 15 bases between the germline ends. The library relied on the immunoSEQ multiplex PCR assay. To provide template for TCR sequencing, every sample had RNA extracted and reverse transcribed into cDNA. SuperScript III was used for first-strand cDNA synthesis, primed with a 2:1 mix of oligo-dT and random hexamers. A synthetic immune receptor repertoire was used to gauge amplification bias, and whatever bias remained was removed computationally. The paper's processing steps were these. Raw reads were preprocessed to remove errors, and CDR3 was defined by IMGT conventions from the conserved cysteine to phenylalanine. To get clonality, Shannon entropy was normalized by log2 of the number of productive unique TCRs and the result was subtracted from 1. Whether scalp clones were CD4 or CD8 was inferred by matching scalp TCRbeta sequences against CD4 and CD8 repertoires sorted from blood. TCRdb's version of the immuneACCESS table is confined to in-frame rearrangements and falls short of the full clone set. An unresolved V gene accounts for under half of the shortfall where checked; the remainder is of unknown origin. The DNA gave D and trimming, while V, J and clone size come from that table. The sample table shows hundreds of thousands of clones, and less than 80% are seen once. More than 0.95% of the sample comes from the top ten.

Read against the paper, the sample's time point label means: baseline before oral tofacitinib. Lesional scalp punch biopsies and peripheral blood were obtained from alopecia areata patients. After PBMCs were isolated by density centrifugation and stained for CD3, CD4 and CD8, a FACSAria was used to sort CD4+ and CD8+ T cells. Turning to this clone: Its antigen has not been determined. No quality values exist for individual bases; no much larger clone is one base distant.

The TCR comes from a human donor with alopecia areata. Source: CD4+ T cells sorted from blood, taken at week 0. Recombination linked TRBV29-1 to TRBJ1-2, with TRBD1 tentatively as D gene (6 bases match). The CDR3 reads CSVSWGPRGYTF. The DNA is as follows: TGCAGCGTTTCTTGGGGGCCTCGAGGCTACACCTTC. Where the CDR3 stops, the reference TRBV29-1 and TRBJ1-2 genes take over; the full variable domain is SAVISQKPSRDICQRGTSLTIQCQVDSQVTMMFWYRQQPGQSLTLIATANQGSEATYESGFVIDKFPISRPNLTFSTLTVSNMSPEDSSIYLCSVSWGPRGYTFGSGTRLTVV.